This T cell receptor (beta chain) was identified during a study of blood T cell repertoires in COVID-19. The V end was cut by 0 bases, the J end by 0 bases, with 9 bases between. This CDR3 spans 16 amino acids. Germline CDR1 and CDR2: SGHKS and YYEKEE (reference sequence). How the authors handled the data: Researchers report that nucleated cell counts were estimated from reference gene primer amplification. The assay was immunoSEQ multiplex PCR, and TCRdb's table has in-frame clones only and misses some. That table gives V, J and clone size, and the DNA gave D and trimming. The data contain 110,000 to 150,000 clones, roughly 84% of them seen just once; the ten biggest clones take up more than 40%.

The clonotype comes from a human donor in a cohort sampled during active COVID-19. This chain uses TRBV5-5 with TRBJ1-4; D gene uncertain. The specimen sequenced was peripheral blood. The CDR3 coding sequence is TGTGCCAGCAGCTTGGGGGTGACTGCAACTAATGAAAAACTGTTTTTT. Translation: CASSLGVTATNEKLFF.